The 16 T cell receptor beta chains below come from one sample, sequenced in a study of T cell responses to AZD1222 COVID-19 vaccine. The protocol was immunoSEQ multiplex PCR, while the TCRdb copy is restricted to in-frame clones and leaves out a portion. The table shows about 130,000 clones, with 86% occurring only once. Sequencing was performed on peripheral blood, taken on day 0 of AZD1222 vaccination. These TCRs come from an adult in good health.

The CDR3 loop is CASTPDRGYQPQHF. The CDR3 DNA sequence: TGTGCCAGCACCCCCGATAGGGGTTATCAGCCCCAGCATTTT. The J gene is TRBJ1-5, the V gene TRBV28; perhaps TRBD1 as D (5 bases). Trimming stripped 7 bases from V and 5 bases from J, with 15 bases between. The CDR3 is 14 residues long. The germline V gene has CDR1 MDHEN and CDR2 SYDVKM.

The chain is built from TRBV29-1 and TRBJ2-3; 11 bases match TRBD2. The CDR3 sequence is 15 residues long. The germline V gene encodes CDR1 SQVTM and CDR2 ANQGSEA. After removal of 6 bases from V and 6 bases from J, the junction contained 11 bases not matched to a gene. The CDR3 bases are TGCAGCGTCCTGGGACTAGCGGAAGATCCGGATACGCAGTATTTT. Residues: CSVLGLAEDPDTQYF.

Here the CDR3 DNA reads TGTGCCTGGAGGGAACCGGAATTAGGACTCCGGGACTATGGCTACACCTTC. Translating it yields CAWREPELGLRDYGYTF. The chain carries TRBV30 and TRBJ1-2; D is unclear. In germline, CDR1 is GTSNPN, CDR2 SVGIG (reference sequence). The CDR3 is made up of 17 amino acids. V lost 3 bases to trimming and J lost 3 bases, with 23 bases between them.

In this sample, this clone turned up once. The gene calls are TRBV9 and TRBJ2-2; 8 nucleotides agree with TRBD2. This CDR3 has 16 residues. CDR1 and CDR2 (germline): SGDLS, YYNGEE. Trimming cost V 2 bases and J 2 bases; bases outside gene matches: 5. CDR3 DNA sequence: TGTGCCAGCAGCGTTTCCGGGACTAGTAACACCGGGGAGCTGTTTTTT. It specifies CASSVSGTSNTGELFF.

This chain joins TRBV27 and TRBJ1-1; possible D gene TRBD1, 5 bases. The germline CDR1 and CDR2 sequences are MNHEY and SMNVEV (reference sequence). V was cut by 2 bases and J by 6 bases, with 16 bases left in between. The CDR3 has 15 residues. CDR3 residues: CASSLIVGGWAEAFF. The CDR3 nucleotides read TGTGCCAGCAGTTTAATCGTCGGGGGATGGGCTGAAGCTTTCTTT.

The rearrangement joins TRBV10-3 to TRBJ1-3, with D perhaps matching TRBD1 (6 bases). The germline V gene encodes CDR1 ENHRY and CDR2 SYGVKD. This CDR3 is built from 16 residues. With 3 bases removed from V and 5 bases from J, the gap between germline ends came to 17 bases. Here the CDR3 reads CAISDFGGLYRNTIYF. CDR3 in DNA: TGTGCCATCAGTGATTTTGGGGGGCTCTATCGAAACACCATATATTTT.

This chain joins TRBV19 and TRBJ2-1, with D perhaps TRBD1 (6 bases). In germline, CDR1 is LNHDA, CDR2 SQIVND (reference sequence). V lost 1 base, J lost 8 bases, and 15 bases lay in between. The CDR3 contains 15 residues. The CDR3 DNA is TGTGCCAGTAGTATAGGGGCAGGAAAGGGGGATGAGCAGTTCTTC. This sequence encodes CASSIGAGKGDEQFF.

J is TRBJ1-1 and V is TRBV27; D may be TRBD1 (6 bases). CDR1 and CDR2 (germline): MNHEY, SMNVEV (reference sequence). The V and J ends lost 0 bases and 4 bases respectively, with 15 bases between them. This CDR3 comprises 16 residues. The CDR3 DNA reads TGTGCCAGCAGTTTATCGTGGGGGGCAGGTAGCACTGAAGCTTTCTTT. It codes for CASSLSWGAGSTEAFF.

This chain connects TRBV6-5 to TRBJ1-2, with D unclear. CDR3 length equals 13 residues. V was pared by 0 bases and J by 7 bases, with 9 bases between. The germline CDR1 and CDR2 sequences are MNHEY and SVGAGI. DNA for the CDR3: TGTGCCAGCAGTTACTCACAGACGAGTGGCTACACCTTC. Translating gives CASSYSQTSGYTF.

The CDR3 protein is CASSLGYTATNEKLFF. CDR3 bases: TGCGCCAGCAGCTTGGGATACACTGCAACTAATGAAAAACTGTTTTTT. The V call is TRBV5-1, the J call TRBJ1-4, with no clear D. Trimming removed 0 bases from V and 0 bases from J, with 9 bases in between. Germline assignment: CDR1 SGHRS and CDR2 YFSETQ. The CDR3 sequence is 16 residues long.

This clone was picked up a small number of times. The chain links TRBV5-1 to TRBJ1-1; D unclear. CDR3 length equals 15 residues. Germline V gene lookup returns CDR1 SGHRS and CDR2 YFSETQ. Trimming pared 0 bases from V and 3 bases from J, leaving 12 bases between. The CDR3 here is CASSLAPKEDTEAFF. The CDR3 DNA follows: TGCGCCAGCAGCTTGGCCCCGAAAGAAGACACTGAAGCTTTCTTT.

This rearrangement joins TRBV28 to TRBJ1-1; D gene uncertain. The germline V and J ends were trimmed by 3 bases and 1 base, with 6 bases remaining between them. Germline CDR1 MDHEN, CDR2 SYDVKM. The CDR3 totals 13 residues. The CDR3 loop reads CASSLSENTEAFF. In nucleotides, the CDR3 is TGTGCCAGCAGTTTGTCAGAGAACACTGAAGCTTTCTTT.

This clone was detected only a few times. The chain links TRBV6-2 or TRBV6-3 to TRBJ2-7; TRBD1 might be the D (6 bases). Germline lookup yields CDR1 MNHEY and CDR2 SVGEGT. Between the trimmed V and J ends, which lost 3 bases and 3 bases, there was a span of 9 bases. This CDR3 comprises 13 residues. As DNA, the CDR3 is TGTGCCAGCAGTTATACAGGGAACTACGAGCAGTACTTC. Translated, it gives CASSYTGNYEQYF.

The V call is TRBV12-3 or TRBV12-4, the J call TRBJ1-5; perhaps TRBD1 as D (5 bases). The CDR3 has 11 amino acids. The V and J ends lost 6 bases and 9 bases respectively, with 9 bases between them. DNA for the CDR3: TGTGCCAGCAGCACAGGCGGGCCCCAGCATTTT. Its translation is CASSTGGPQHF.

This rearrangement joins TRBV24-1 to TRBJ2-1, with D perhaps TRBD2 (6 bases). The germline V gene has CDR1 KGHDR and CDR2 SFDVKD. CDR3 length: 11 residues. Trimming removed 9 bases from V and 9 bases from J, with 11 bases in between. CDR3 region: CATSEGGEQFF. DNA of the CDR3: TGTGCCACCTCGGAGGGCGGTGAGCAGTTCTTC.

This clone has only one observation. The chain has TRBV7-9 and TRBJ1-4; 9 nucleotides agree with TRBD1. This CDR3 has 18 amino acids. The V gene's germline CDR1 is SEHNR and CDR2 FQNEAQ (reference sequence). V dropped 4 bases and J dropped 2; count of bases not matched to a gene: 11. The CDR3 coding sequence is TGTGCCAGCAGCTCCGGGACAGGGATATTACGTACTAATGAAAAACTGTTTTTT. It is translated as CASSSGTGILRTNEKLFF.